This TCR beta chain stems from a study of blood T cell repertoires in COVID-19. On the study more broadly: Material from acute and convalescent COVID-19 was sourced from the United States, Italy and Spain. PBMCs, B-cell-depleted T cells, or T cells were the source of the cDNA or gDNA that made up the material.

CDR1 and CDR2 (germline): WSHSY, SAAADI. The CDR3 length is 14 residues. Trimming stripped 7 bases from V and 2 bases from J, with 11 bases between. In the original workflow: Estimation of nucleated cell counts relied on the amplification of reference gene primers. The data were produced by immunoSEQ multiplex PCR, yet TCRdb's version contains in-frame clones alone and is incomplete. V, J and clone size reflect that table, while D and trimming were determined from the DNA. The sample carries 90,000 to 110,000 clones, around 81% recorded once. The sequenced sample consisted of peripheral blood. The receptor was isolated from a human donor in a cohort sampled during active or convalescent COVID-19. This rearrangement joins TRBV10-2 to TRBJ1-4, with D possibly matching TRBD1 (5 bases). The CDR3 protein is CASTPDSTNEKLFF. DNA of the CDR3: TGCGCCAGCACTCCCGACAGCACTAATGAAAAACTGTTTTTT.